This T cell receptor beta chain is drawn from a study of cytotoxic CD8 clonotypes in ibrutinib-treated CLL. Study-level background: In all, under twelve patients were relapsed/refractory, fewer than 16 were treatment-naive and some 17 were IGHV unmutated. With a range of 6 to 36, the median treatment time before response samples were taken was approximately twelve months. Overall, about 25 responses were partial and 2 complete; following median around 68 months, roughly 15 patients stayed remitted and 12 progressed.

As concerns this clone: Its target is not known.

Sequencing used immunoSEQ multiplex PCR; TCRdb keeps in-frame clones, though not all of them. The data contain about 300,000 clones, roughly 76% of them singletons. V was trimmed by 3 bases and J by 0 bases, leaving 8 bases between them. The germline CDR1 and CDR2 sequences are MDHEN and SYDVKM. The CDR3 loop spans 14 amino acids. Study findings and constraints: Clonality went up at the time of ibrutinib response, stayed stable in sustained remission, and later dropped back toward its baseline level at progression.

Sequencing used PBMCs, obtained at disease progression, from a patient treated with ibrutinib. This TCR derives from a human donor with chronic lymphocytic leukemia. The chain joins TRBV28 to TRBJ1-2; D is undetermined. The chain's CDR3 is CASSFRPSNYGYTF. In DNA, the CDR3 is TGTGCCAGCAGTTTTCGCCCGTCTAACTATGGCTACACCTTC.